Listed here is a single T cell receptor (beta chain). Its antigen specificity is not known. No base quality values were provided; no much bigger clone lies one nucleotide off. The data were taken from a study of PD-1 blockade in classical Hodgkin lymphoma (dated by TCRdb to 2018 to 2021). In the study overall: The study used TCR beta sequencing and CyTOF to define a peripheral blood immune signature of response to PD-1 blockade in classical Hodgkin lymphoma. The study at large found these results: Newly diagnosed patients were reported to have lower baseline TCR diversity than healthy donors, and relapsed/refractory patients were reported to have lower baseline TCR diversity still. The study was restricted to a single clinical trial cohort, and the causes of repertoire differences, possibly disease activity or prior therapy, were left undefined.

Genomic DNA was isolated using the Qiagen DNeasy kit from unsorted PBMCs as well as from negatively selected CD4+ and CD8+ fractions. TCR beta CDR3 regions were amplified by immunoSEQ multiplex PCR using primers annealing to V and J segments. Amplification bias was minimized using a synthetic immune receptor repertoire, and residual bias was removed computationally after sequencing. Per the authors' processing: Repertoire diversity was quantified as the Shannon entropy index using custom Python scripts. Unsorted, CD4+ and CD8+ repertoires were examined separately, except in combined analyses, for which CD4+ and CD8+ sequences were merged in silico. As stored in TCRdb, this immuneACCESS dataset retains in-frame rearrangements with V and J assigned. A fraction of the clones does not appear; measured against another copy, unresolved V genes explain less than half of the discrepancy, and the remainder lacks a known reason. That table furnishes V, J and clone size, whereas the DNA furnished D and trimming. Recorded for this sample are 47,000 or so clones; approximately 90% of them occurred a single time. The top ten hold around 5% of the sample.

The time point label of this sample denotes: newly diagnosed, previously untreated cHL patient sample. PBMCs from patients with newly diagnosed, previously untreated classical Hodgkin lymphoma were sequenced as a comparison group for the relapsed/refractory trial patients. Peripheral blood was collected in 8 mL Vacutainer Cell Preparation Tubes, from which PBMCs were isolated by centrifugation and then cryopreserved. Reading from cysteine to valine, the CDR3 counts 15 amino acids. The DNA shown is the 45-base CDR3, in frame from base 1. The rearrangement joined TRBV21-1 to TRBJ2-7; TRBD2 reflects the table's D call only, with no check against the DNA. TRBV21-1 corresponds to a pseudogene. Sequenced: peripheral blood mononuclear cells (PBMCs). The sequence came from a human donor with classical Hodgkin lymphoma. The bases read TGTGCCAGCAGCTACGGGGTCCACTACTCCTACGAGCAGTACGTC. This yields the protein CASSYGVHYSYEQYV.